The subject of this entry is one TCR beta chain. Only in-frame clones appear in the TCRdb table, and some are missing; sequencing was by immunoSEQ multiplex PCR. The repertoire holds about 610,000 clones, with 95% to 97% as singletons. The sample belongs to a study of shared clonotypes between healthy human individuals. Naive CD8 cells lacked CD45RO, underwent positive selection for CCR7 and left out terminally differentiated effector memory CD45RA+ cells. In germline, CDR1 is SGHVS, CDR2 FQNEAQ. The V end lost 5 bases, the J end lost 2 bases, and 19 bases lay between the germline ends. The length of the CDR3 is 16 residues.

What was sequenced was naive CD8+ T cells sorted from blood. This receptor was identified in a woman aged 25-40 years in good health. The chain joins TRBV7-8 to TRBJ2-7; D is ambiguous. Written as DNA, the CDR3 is TGTGCCAGCAGCCCTCCCCGTGGCAGGCTAACCTACGAGCAGTACTTC. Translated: CASSPPRGRLTYEQYF.